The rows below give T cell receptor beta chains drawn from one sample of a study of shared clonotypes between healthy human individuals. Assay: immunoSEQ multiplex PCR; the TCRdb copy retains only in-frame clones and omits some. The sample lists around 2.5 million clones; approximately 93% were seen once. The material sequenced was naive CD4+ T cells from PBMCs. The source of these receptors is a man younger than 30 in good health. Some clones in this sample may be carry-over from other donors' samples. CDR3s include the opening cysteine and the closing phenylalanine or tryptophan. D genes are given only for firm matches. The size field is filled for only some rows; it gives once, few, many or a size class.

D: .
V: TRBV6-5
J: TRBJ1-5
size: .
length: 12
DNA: TGTGCCAGTGCGAGGAGCAATCAGCCCCAGCATTTT
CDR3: CASARSNQPQHF

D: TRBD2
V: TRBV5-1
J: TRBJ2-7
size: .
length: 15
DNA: TGCGCCAGCAGCTCTACTAGCGGGGTTTACTACGAGCAGTACTTC
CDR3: CASSSTSGVYYEQYF

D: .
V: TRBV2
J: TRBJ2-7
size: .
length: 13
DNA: TGTGCCAGCCTCGGCGGAGTGGGGCACGAGCAGTACTTC
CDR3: CASLGGVGHEQYF

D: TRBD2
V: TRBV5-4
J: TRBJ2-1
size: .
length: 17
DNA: TGTGCCAGCAGCCCTGCTAGCGGGGCCCCCTCCTACAATGAGCAGTTCTTC
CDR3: CASSPASGAPSYNEQFF

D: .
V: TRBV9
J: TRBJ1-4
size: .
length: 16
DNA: TGTGCCAGCAGCGTAGAGGGCAGCGCAACTAATGAAAAACTGTTTTTT
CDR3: CASSVEGSATNEKLFF

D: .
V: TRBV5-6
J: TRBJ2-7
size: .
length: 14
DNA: TGTGCCAGCAGCTTGCGACGTGACGCCTACGAGCAGTACTTC
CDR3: CASSLRRDAYEQYF

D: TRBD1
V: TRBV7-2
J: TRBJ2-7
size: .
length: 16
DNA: TGTGCCAGCAGCTTAGGGGGACAGGGCCTGACCTACGAGCAGTACTTC
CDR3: CASSLGGQGLTYEQYF

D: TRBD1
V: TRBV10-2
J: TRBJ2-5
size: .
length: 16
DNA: TGCGCCAGCAGTGAGTCTGGACAGGGCCTCCAAGAGACCCAGTACTTC
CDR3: CASSESGQGLQETQYF

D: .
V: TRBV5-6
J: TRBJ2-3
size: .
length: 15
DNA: TGTGCCAGCAGCGTGGACTATCTACCTCCAGATACGCAGTATTTT
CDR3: CASSVDYLPPDTQYF

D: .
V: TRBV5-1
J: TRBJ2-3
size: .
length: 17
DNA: TGCGCCAGCAGCATCCTTCCGGGACAAGGGGTCGGGGATACGCAGTATTTT
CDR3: CASSILPGQGVGDTQYF

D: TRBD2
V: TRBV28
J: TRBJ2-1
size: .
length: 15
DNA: TGTGCCAGCAGTTTGTGGCTAGCGGAGGTCTATGAGCAGTTCTTC
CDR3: CASSLWLAEVYEQFF

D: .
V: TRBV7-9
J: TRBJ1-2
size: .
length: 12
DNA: TGTGCCAGCAGCCTGGGACTCTATGGCTACACCTTC
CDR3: CASSLGLYGYTF

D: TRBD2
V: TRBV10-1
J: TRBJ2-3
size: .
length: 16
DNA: TGCGCCAGCAGTGAGAAGACTAGCGGGGGCACAGATACGCAGTATTTT
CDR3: CASSEKTSGGTDTQYF

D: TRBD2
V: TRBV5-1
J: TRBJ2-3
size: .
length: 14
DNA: TGCGCCAGCAGCCCCGGACTAGCGGGGAATACGCAGTATTTT
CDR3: CASSPGLAGNTQYF

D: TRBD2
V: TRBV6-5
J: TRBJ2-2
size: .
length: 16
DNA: TGTGCCAGCAGTTACCAGCGGGAGCTAAACACCGGGGAGCTGTTTTTT
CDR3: CASSYQRELNTGELFF

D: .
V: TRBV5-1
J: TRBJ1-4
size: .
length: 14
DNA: TGCGCCAGCAGCTTCGGAACAACTAATGAAAAACTGTTTTTT
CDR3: CASSFGTTNEKLFF

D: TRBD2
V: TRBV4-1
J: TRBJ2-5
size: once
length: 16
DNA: TGCGCCAGCAGCCGTGGGCTAGCGGGTACGCAAGAGACCCAGTACTTC
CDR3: CASSRGLAGTQETQYF

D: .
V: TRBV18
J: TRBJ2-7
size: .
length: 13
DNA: TGTGCCAGCTCACCACCCTCCTCCTACGAGCAGTACTTC
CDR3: CASSPPSSYEQYF

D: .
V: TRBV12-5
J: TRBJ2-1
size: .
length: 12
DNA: TGTGCTAGTGGTTTCTCGGAGGGTGAGCAGTTCTTC
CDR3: CASGFSEGEQFF

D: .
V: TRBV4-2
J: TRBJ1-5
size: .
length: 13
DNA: TGTGCCAGCAGCCAAGACGTCAGTCAGCCCCAGCATTTT
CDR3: CASSQDVSQPQHF

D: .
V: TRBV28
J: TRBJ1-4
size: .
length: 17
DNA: TGTGCCAGCAGCTCCCGCTTACAATCGACAAGTAATGAAAAACTGTTTTTT
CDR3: CASSSRLQSTSNEKLFF

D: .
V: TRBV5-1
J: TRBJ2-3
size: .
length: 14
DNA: TGCGCCAGCAGCTTGCTTCGACTCACAGATACGCAGTATTTT
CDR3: CASSLLRLTDTQYF

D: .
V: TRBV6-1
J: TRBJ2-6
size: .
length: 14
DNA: TGTGCCAGCAGCCCCCAGGGTGGGGCCAACGTCCTGACTTTC
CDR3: CASSPQGGANVLTF

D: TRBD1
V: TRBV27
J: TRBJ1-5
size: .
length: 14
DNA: TGTGCCAGCAGTCAAAGGACAGGGGACCAGCCCCAGCATTTT
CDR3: CASSQRTGDQPQHF

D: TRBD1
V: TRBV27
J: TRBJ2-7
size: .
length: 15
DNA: TGTGCCAGCAGTCCACTGGGACAGGGCTCCTACGAGCAGTACTTC
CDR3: CASSPLGQGSYEQYF

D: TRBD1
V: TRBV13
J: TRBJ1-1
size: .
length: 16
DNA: TGTGCCAGCAGCCGACGGACAGGGTACGGGGACACTGAAGCTTTCTTT
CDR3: CASSRRTGYGDTEAFF

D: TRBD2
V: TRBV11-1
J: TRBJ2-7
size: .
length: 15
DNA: TGTGCCAGCAGCTCCGAAGCGGGAGGGCGCGACGAGCAGTACTTC
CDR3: CASSSEAGGRDEQYF

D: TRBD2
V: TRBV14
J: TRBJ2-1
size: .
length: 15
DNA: TGTGCCAGCAACCCTCTAGCGGCTTACTACAATGAGCAGTTCTTC
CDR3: CASNPLAAYYNEQFF

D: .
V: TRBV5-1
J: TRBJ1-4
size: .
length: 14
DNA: TGCGCCAGCAGACCGGGACAAATCAATGAAAAACTGTTTTTT
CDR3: CASRPGQINEKLFF

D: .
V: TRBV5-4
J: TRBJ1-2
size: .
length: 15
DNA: TGTGCCAGCAGCTTGCAGGGTGGCCGTTTCTATGGCTACACCTTC
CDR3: CASSLQGGRFYGYTF

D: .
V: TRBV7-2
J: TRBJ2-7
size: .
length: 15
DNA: TGTGCCAGCAGCCGATCGGGGGTAGGATCCTACGAGCAGTACTTC
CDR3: CASSRSGVGSYEQYF

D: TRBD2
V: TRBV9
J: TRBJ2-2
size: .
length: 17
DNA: TGTGCCAGCAGCGTCATAAGCGGGAGGACCAACACCGGGGAGCTGTTTTTT
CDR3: CASSVISGRTNTGELFF

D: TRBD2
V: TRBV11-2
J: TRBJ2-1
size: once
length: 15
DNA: TGTGCCATCCGAGGGACTAGCGGGAGAGGCAATGAGCAGTTCTTC
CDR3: CAIRGTSGRGNEQFF

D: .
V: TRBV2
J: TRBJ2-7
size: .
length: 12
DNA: TGTGCCAGCAGTGCTTTCTCCTACGAGCAGTACTTC
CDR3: CASSAFSYEQYF

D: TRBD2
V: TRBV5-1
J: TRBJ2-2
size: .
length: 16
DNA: TGCGCCAGCAGGAGACTAGCGGGAGGTGGAACCGGGGAGCTGTTTTTT
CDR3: CASRRLAGGGTGELFF